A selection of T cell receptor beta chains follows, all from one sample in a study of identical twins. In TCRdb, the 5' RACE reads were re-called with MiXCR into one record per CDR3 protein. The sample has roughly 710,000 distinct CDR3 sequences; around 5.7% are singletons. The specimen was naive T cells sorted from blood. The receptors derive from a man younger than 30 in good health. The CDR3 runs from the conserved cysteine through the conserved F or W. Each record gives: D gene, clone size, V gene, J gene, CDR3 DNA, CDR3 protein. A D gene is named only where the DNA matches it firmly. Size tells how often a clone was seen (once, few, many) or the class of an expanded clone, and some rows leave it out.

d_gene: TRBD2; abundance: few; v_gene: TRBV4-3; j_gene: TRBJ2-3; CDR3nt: TGCGCCAGCAGCCAAGATAGGAGACTAGCGGGAAGCACAGATACGCAGTATTTT; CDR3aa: CASSQDRRLAGSTDTQYF
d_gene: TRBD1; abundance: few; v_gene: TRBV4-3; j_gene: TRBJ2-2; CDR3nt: TGCGCCAGCAGCCAAGGCTTAACTTACCCTATTAACACCGGGACAGGGGGCTCTGGGGAGCTGTTTTTT; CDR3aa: CASSQGLTYPINTGTGGSGELFF
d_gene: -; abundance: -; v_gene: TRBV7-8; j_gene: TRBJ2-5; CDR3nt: TGTGCCAGCAGCTTAGTAGGACAGCGAGAGACCCAGTACTTC; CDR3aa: CASSLVGQRETQYF
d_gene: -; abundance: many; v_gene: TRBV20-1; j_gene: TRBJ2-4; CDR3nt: TGCAGTGCCCGTAAACGTCTCGGGGGAAAAACTCTAGCCAAAAACATTCAGTACTTC; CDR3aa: CSARKRLGGKTLAKNIQYF
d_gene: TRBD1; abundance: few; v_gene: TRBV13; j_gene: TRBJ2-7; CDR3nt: TGTGCCAGCAGCTTAAGACAGGGTTTCCTCGAGCAGTACTTC; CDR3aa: CASSLRQGFLEQYF
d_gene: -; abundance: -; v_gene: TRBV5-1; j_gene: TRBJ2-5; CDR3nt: TGCGCCAGCAGCTTGCGTCTTGGCAGGGAAGAGACCCAGTACTTC; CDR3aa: CASSLRLGREETQYF
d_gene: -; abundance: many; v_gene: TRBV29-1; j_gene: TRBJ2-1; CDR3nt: TGCAGCGTTGAACAACTACAGAATGAGCAGTTCTTC; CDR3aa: CSVEQLQNEQFF
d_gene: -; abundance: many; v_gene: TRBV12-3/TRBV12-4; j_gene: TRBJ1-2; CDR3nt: TGTGCCAGCAGTTTTTTCCCAGTGAGCTATGGCTACACCTTC; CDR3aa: CASSFFPVSYGYTF
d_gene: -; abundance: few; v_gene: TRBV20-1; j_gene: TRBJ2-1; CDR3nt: TGCAGTGCGAACCGGGACGGTACCTACAATGAGCAGTTCTTC; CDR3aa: CSANRDGTYNEQFF
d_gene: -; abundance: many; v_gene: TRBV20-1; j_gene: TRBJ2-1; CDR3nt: TGCAGTGCTAGAGTATTAGCGGAATACAATGAGCAGTTCTTC; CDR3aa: CSARVLAEYNEQFF
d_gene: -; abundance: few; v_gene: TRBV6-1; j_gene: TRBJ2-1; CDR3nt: TGTGCCAGCAGTGAGCGAGGGGGAAATGAGCAGTTCTTC; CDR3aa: CASSERGGNEQFF
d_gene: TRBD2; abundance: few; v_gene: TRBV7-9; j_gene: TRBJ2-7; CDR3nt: TGTGCCAGCAGCAGCGGAGGGACTAGGTCTCTTTACGAGCAGTACTTC; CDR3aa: CASSSGGTRSLYEQYF
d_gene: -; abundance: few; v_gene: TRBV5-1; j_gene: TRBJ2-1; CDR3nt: TGCGCCAGCAGCTTGTTTCGGGACGGGGAGCAGTTCTTC; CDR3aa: CASSLFRDGEQFF
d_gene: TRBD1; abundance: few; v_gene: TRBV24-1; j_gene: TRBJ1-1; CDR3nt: TGTGCCACCAGTGATTTAGACAGGGTGAACACTGAAGCTTTCTTT; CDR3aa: CATSDLDRVNTEAFF
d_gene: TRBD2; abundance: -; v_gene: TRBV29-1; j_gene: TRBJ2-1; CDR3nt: TGCAGCGTGGAGGGGGTAGCGGGATCGTCCCCCGAGAGTAGTCAGTTCTTC; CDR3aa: CSVEGVAGSSPESSQFF
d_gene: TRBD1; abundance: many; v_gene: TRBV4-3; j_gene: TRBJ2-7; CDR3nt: TGCGCCAGCAGCCAAGATCCAGGGGACAGAGCCTACGAGCAGTACTTC; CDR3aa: CASSQDPGDRAYEQYF
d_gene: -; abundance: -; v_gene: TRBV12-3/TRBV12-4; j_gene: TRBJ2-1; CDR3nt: TGTGCCAGCAGTGCCGGGATAGGGGGAAACAATGAGCAGTTCTTC; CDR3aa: CASSAGIGGNNEQFF
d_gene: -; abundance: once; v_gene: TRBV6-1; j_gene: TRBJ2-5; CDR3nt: TGTGCCAGCGGTAGCCTGAAGTTC; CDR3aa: CASGSLKF
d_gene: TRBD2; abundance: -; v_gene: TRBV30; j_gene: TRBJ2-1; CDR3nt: TGTGCCTGGAGTGTACCGGGCGGGAGGGGAAATGAGCAGTTCTTC; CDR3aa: CAWSVPGGRGNEQFF
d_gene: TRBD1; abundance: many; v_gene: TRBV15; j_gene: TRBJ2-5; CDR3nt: TGTGCCACCAGCAGAGTAGGGACAGAAGAGACCCAGTACTTC; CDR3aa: CATSRVGTEETQYF
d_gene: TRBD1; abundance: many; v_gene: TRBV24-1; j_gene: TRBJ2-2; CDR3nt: TGTGCCACCAGTGCGAGGCAGGGGGCGTTGAGCACCGGGGAGCTGTTTTTT; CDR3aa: CATSARQGALSTGELFF
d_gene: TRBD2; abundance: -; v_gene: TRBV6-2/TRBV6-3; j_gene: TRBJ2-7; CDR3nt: TGTGCCAGCGGAGCAGCGGGGTACTCCTACGAGCAGTACTTC; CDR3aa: CASGAAGYSYEQYF
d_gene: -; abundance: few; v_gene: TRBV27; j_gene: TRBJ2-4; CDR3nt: TGTGCCAGCAGTTGGCTAGGCGACCTAGCCAAAAACATTCAGTACTTC; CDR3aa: CASSWLGDLAKNIQYF
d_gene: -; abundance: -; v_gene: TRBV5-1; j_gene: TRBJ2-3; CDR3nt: TGCGCCAGCAGCTTGGGGCGGGGGCAACCCACAGATACGCAGTATTTT; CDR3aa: CASSLGRGQPTDTQYF
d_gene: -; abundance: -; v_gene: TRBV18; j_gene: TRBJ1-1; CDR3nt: TGTGCCAGCTCACCACGATTCGAAATGAACACTGAAGCTTTCTTT; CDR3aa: CASSPRFEMNTEAFF
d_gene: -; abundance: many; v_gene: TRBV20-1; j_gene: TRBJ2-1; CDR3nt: TGCAGTGCTGGCCTCCTGACTAGTTTTGAGCAGTTCTTC; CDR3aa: CSAGLLTSFEQFF
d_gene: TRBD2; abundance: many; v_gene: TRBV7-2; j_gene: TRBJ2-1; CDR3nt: TGTGCCAGCAGCTCGAACCCGGGACTAGCGGGAGATATGCAGTTCTTC; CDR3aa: CASSSNPGLAGDMQFF
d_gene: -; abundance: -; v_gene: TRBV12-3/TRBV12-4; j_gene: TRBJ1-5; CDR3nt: TGTGCCAGCAGTGACAGCCGTCGCAATCAGCCCCAGCATTTT; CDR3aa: CASSDSRRNQPQHF
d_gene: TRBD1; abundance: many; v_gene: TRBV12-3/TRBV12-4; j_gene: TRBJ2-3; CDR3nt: TGTGCCAGCAGACGACAGGGCGAGGGAGATACGCAGTATTTT; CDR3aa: CASRRQGEGDTQYF
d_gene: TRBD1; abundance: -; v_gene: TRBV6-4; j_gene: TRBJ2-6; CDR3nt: TGTGCCAGCAGTGACACGACAGGGGCCCGCTCTGGGGCCAACGTCCTGACTTTC; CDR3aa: CASSDTTGARSGANVLTF
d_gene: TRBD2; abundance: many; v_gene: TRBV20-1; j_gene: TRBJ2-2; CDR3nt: TGCAGTGCTAGTTCCCCACTAGCGGGAGTCACCGGGGAGCTGTTTTTT; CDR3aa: CSASSPLAGVTGELFF
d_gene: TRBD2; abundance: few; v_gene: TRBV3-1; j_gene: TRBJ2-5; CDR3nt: TGTGCCAGCAGCTTAATGACTAGCGCAGAGACCCAGTACTTC; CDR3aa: CASSLMTSAETQYF
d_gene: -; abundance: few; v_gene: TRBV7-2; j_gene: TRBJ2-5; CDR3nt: TGTGCCAGCAGCCCCCCCCCGTTACGAGAGACCCAGTACTTC; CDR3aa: CASSPPPLRETQYF
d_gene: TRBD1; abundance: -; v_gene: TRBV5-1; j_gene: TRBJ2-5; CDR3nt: TGCGCCAGCAGCTTTACAGGGGGTGCAAGGGAGACCCAGTACTTC; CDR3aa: CASSFTGGARETQYF
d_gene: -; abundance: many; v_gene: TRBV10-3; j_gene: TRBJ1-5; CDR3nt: TGTGCCATCAGTGAGTCTTTGGGTCAGCCCCAGCATTTT; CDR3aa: CAISESLGQPQHF
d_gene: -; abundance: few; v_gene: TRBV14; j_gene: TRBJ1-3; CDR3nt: TGTGCCAGCAGCCCTGGGACACCTGGAAACACCATATATTTT; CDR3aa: CASSPGTPGNTIYF
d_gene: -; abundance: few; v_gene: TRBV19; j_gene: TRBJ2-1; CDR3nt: TGTGCCAGCGCAGCTGCAGCTTACAATGAGCAGTTCTTC; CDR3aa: CASAAAAYNEQFF
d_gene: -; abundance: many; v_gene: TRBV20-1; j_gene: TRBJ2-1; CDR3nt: TGCAGTGCTAGAGGCCGCTACTCCTACAATGAGCAGTTCTTC; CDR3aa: CSARGRYSYNEQFF